This T cell receptor beta chain was retrieved from a study of blood T cell repertoires in COVID-19. Method: immunoSEQ multiplex PCR; TCRdb's copy keeps in-frame clones and lacks some. Of roughly 260,000 clones in the sample, approximately 91% were seen once. This CDR3 contains 16 residues. Germline V gives CDR1 SEHNR, CDR2 FQNEAQ (reference sequence). The ends lost 5 bases at V and 1 base at J; junction bases unmatched: 10. Sequencing was done on a sample of peripheral blood. The chain has TRBV7-9 and TRBJ2-5; 7 bases fit TRBD1. This TCR was recovered from a person aged 18 to 35 with COVID-19, enrolled during active disease. CDR3 sequence reads: CASSVTIRTGQETQYF. Written as DNA, the CDR3 is TGTGCCAGCAGCGTAACAATTCGGACAGGCCAAGAGACCCAGTACTTC.